This TCR beta chain was sequenced in a study of T cell repertoires in aging, cancer and after chemotherapy. Study outcomes and limitations: These repertoire data do not allow conclusions about immunological memory after chemotherapy. Age-matched healthy donors had significantly more diverse, less clonal blood TCR repertoires than untreated cancer patients.

The template was genomic DNA from peripheral blood, not RNA. This CDR3 is 14 amino acids long. Germline CDR1 reads MNHEY; CDR2 reads SVGAGI. Trimming took 6 bases from V and 2 from J; bases not matched to a gene: 4. This clonotype rates as medium-sized (0.01 to 0.1%). What it binds is not known. Multiplex touch-down PCR with TRB-A/B primers amplified rearranged V-D-J TRB sequences. TCRdb called the multiplex PCR reads again in MiXCR, with one record for every CDR3 protein. The sample carries 5,000 to 7,500 distinct CDR3 sequences, 25% to 30% recorded once. Sample: blood. The clonotype originates from a human donor in good health. V is TRBV6-5 and J is TRBJ1-3, with 7 bases fitting TRBD1. The CDR3 region is CASRQGTAGNTIYF. CDR3 nucleotide sequence: TGTGCCAGCAGACAGGGGACCGCTGGAAACACCATATATTTT.